The 21 T cell receptor beta chains listed next were all sequenced from one sample in a study of T cell changes during pregnancy in multiple sclerosis. Libraries were prepared by immunoSEQ multiplex PCR; TCRdb keeps only in-frame clonotypes and omits some of them. The data contain 57,000 or so clones, approximately 91% of them singletons. The sample in question was peripheral blood, obtained in the second trimester of pregnancy. The receptors originated from a female donor with multiple sclerosis, enrolled in a pregnancy study.

This clone was seen just once. The J gene is TRBJ2-2, the V gene TRBV2; 8 bases map to TRBD1. The CDR3 contains 15 residues. The germline V gene has CDR1 SNHLY and CDR2 FYNNEI. J lost 5 bases, V lost 2 bases, and 4 bases had no gene match. Here the CDR3 reads CASSEYRGRTGELFF. DNA of the CDR3: TGTGCCAGCAGTGAATACAGGGGGAGAACCGGGGAGCTGTTTTTT.

The V gene is TRBV13, the J gene TRBJ1-6; D remains ambiguous. Germline CDR1 reads PRHDT; CDR2 reads FYEKMQ (reference sequence). The CDR3 is 13 amino acids. V was trimmed by 5 bases and J by 7 bases, leaving 9 bases between them. The CDR3 region is CASSTEQNSPLHF. As DNA, the CDR3 is TGTGCCAGCAGCACAGAACAGAATTCACCCCTCCACTTT.

The rearrangement links TRBV5-1 to TRBJ2-4; 11 bases are shared with TRBD1. The germline gives CDR1 SGHRS, CDR2 YFSETQ. There are 18 residues in the CDR3. Trimming took 0 bases from V and 0 from J; bases not matched to a gene: 5. The CDR3 loop reads CASSLAPGQGAAKNIQYF. For the CDR3, the DNA is TGCGCCAGCAGCTTGGCCCCTGGACAGGGGGCAGCCAAAAACATTCAGTACTTC.

The chain uses TRBV6-1 and TRBJ1-4, with a possible D match to TRBD1 (6 bases). From germline, CDR1 is MNHNS and CDR2 SASEGT. V lost 8 bases, J lost 0 bases, and 13 bases lay in between. The CDR3 is made up of 15 amino acids. As DNA, the CDR3 is TGTGCCAGCGAGGGGGTTGGGGCAACTAATGAAAAACTGTTTTTT. Residues: CASEGVGATNEKLFF.

This clone was seen just once. V usage is TRBV18 and J usage is TRBJ2-7, with D perhaps TRBD1 (6 bases). Per germline, CDR1 KGHSH and CDR2 LQKENI. V was cut by 3 bases and J by 2 bases, with 8 bases left in between. The CDR3 spans 13 residues. This chain's CDR3 is CASSPGQPYEQYF. DNA for the CDR3: TGTGCCAGCTCACCGGGACAACCCTACGAGCAGTACTTC. Complete variable domain (other parts from reference TRBV18 and TRBJ2-7): NAGVMQNPRHLVRRRGQEARLRCSPMKGHSHVYWYRQLPEEGLKFMVYLQKENIIDESGMPKERFSAEFPKEGPSILRIQQVVRGDSAAYFCASSPGQPYEQYFGPGTRLTVT.

This chain connects TRBV7-2 to TRBJ1-2; a possible D gene is TRBD1 (5 bases). V lost 5 bases and J 8 bases, leaving 15 bases between the germline ends. In germline, CDR1 is SGHTA, CDR2 FQGNSA. The CDR3 is 13 residues long. The CDR3 sequence is CASSLRGSRGYTF. CDR3 in DNA: TGTGCCAGCAGCCTCCGGGGGTCTCGGGGCTACACCTTC.

The rearrangement uses TRBV27 and TRBJ1-1; TRBD1 is a possible D gene (6 bases). This CDR3 comprises 14 residues. Germline V CDR1 and CDR2: MNHEY, SMNVEV (reference sequence). V was pared by 1 base and J by 7 bases, with 13 bases between. CDR3 amino acids: CASSLWGGAGEAFF. The CDR3 nucleotides read TGTGCCAGCAGTTTATGGGGGGGGGCAGGTGAAGCTTTCTTT.

CDR3 region: CASSKKGGQYGYTF. CDR3 bases: TGTGCCAGCAGTAAGAAAGGGGGCCAATATGGCTACACCTTC. This chain uses TRBV6-6 with TRBJ1-2, with TRBD1 matching over 7 bases. In germline, CDR1 is MNHNY, CDR2 SVGAGI (reference sequence). This CDR3 is built from 14 residues. V lost 5 bases and J lost 5; bases outside the gene matches: 8.

The chain links TRBV7-3 to TRBJ2-5; 10 bases agree with TRBD2. Germline V gives CDR1 SGHTA, CDR2 FQGTGA. J was trimmed by 5 bases and V by 0 bases; bases with no gene match: 3. The CDR3 consists of 15 residues. The CDR3 sequence: CASSLTLAGAETQYF. CDR3 DNA: TGTGCCAGCAGCTTAACGCTAGCGGGGGCGGAGACCCAGTACTTC.

This chain uses TRBV7-2 with TRBJ2-3, with 12 bases matching TRBD2. The CDR3 has 14 residues. Germline values: CDR1 SGHTA, CDR2 FQGNSA. V was pared by 7 bases and J by 5 bases, with 4 bases of the junction left unmatched. The CDR3 DNA reads TGTGCCAGCACCGAACTAGCGGGGGGAGATACGCAGTATTTT. Protein product: CASTELAGGDTQYF.

The chain employs TRBV30 and TRBJ1-2; D gene ambiguous. The CDR3 runs to 14 residues. Germline lookup yields CDR1 GTSNPN and CDR2 SVGIG (reference sequence). V was cut by 6 bases and J by 2 bases, with 16 bases left in between. This CDR3 is CACGREGLNYGYTF. The CDR3 bases are TGTGCCTGCGGACGGGAGGGCCTCAACTATGGCTACACCTTC.

The chain carries TRBV5-4 and TRBJ2-5; D uncertain. The germline gives CDR1 SGHNT, CDR2 YYREEE (reference sequence). This CDR3 is 17 amino acids long. V was pared by 3 bases and J by 5 bases, with 23 bases between. This CDR3 is CASSYSGGYPHRETQYF. DNA of the CDR3: TGTGCCAGCAGCTACTCGGGTGGTTATCCCCACCGGGAGACCCAGTACTTC.

The chain combines TRBV29-1 with TRBJ2-2, with 14 bases fitting TRBD2. The J segment lost 4 bases and the V segment lost 7 bases, leaving 8 bases of the junction unmatched. The germline gives CDR1 SQVTM, CDR2 ANQGSEA. CDR3 length equals 16 residues. CDR3 DNA: TGCAGCGCCGGACTAGCGGGGGGCCGAAGCACCGGGGAGCTGTTTTTT. Protein: CSAGLAGGRSTGELFF.

This chain uses TRBV5-1 with TRBJ1-2; 9 bases agree with TRBD1. This CDR3 is 15 amino acids long. The V gene end was trimmed by 1 base and the J gene end by 4 bases; junction bases not matched to a gene: 5. CDR1 and CDR2 (germline): SGHRS, YFSETQ. The CDR3 spells CASSLWDRAPYGYTF. The CDR3 nucleotides are TGCGCCAGCAGCTTGTGGGACAGGGCCCCCTATGGCTACACCTTC. Full variable domain (remainder filled in from reference TRBV5-1 and TRBJ1-2): KAGVTQTPRYLIKTRGQQVTLSCSPISGHRSVSWYQQTPGQGLQFLFEYFSETQRNKGNFPGRFSGRQFSNSRSEMNVSTLELGDSALYLCASSLWDRAPYGYTFGSGTRLTVV.

The V call is TRBV6-6, the J call TRBJ2-3; 7 nucleotides agree with TRBD1. This CDR3 spans 13 amino acids. The ends lost 6 bases at V and 3 bases at J; junction bases unmatched: 3. Germline CDR1 is MNHNY and CDR2 is SVGAGI (reference sequence). The CDR3 nucleotides read TGTGCCAGCAGCATACAGGGGACAGATACGCAGTATTTT. The encoded protein is CASSIQGTDTQYF.

CDR3: CASSSRGTNTEAFF. DNA for the CDR3: TGTGCCAGCAGCTCTCGGGGGACGAACACTGAAGCTTTCTTT. V and J are TRBV11-2 and TRBJ1-1; a weak D match, TRBD1 (5 bases). Trimming pared 4 bases from V and 1 base from J, leaving 10 bases between. The CDR3 is 14 amino acids. Germline V CDR1 and CDR2: SGHAT, FQNNGV.

This chain joins TRBV6-1 and TRBJ1-1; possible D gene TRBD1, 6 bases. Germline assignment: CDR1 MNHNS and CDR2 SASEGT. The germline V and J ends were trimmed by 5 bases and 4 bases, with 11 bases remaining between them. This CDR3 has 13 residues. For the CDR3, the DNA is TGTGCCAGCAGTCTTGAAGGGGGCACTGAAGCTTTCTTT. Its protein product is CASSLEGGTEAFF.

The chain links TRBV30 to TRBJ1-5; perhaps TRBD1 as D (6 bases). V was trimmed by 1 base and J by 7 bases, leaving 17 bases between them. CDR3 size: 15 residues. Germline V gene sequence: CDR1 GTSNPN, CDR2 SVGIG (reference sequence). The CDR3 sequence: CAWSGGWRGGQPQHF. In DNA, the CDR3 is TGTGCCTGGAGTGGGGGCTGGAGGGGGGGACAGCCCCAGCATTTT.

V usage is TRBV13 and J usage is TRBJ1-4; D unresolved. V lost 0 bases to trimming and J lost 8 bases, with 16 bases between them. CDR3 length: 16 residues. The germline CDR1 and CDR2 sequences are PRHDT and FYEKMQ (reference sequence). The DNA for the CDR3 is TGTGCCAGCAGCTTAGGGAGGACGGTGGCGGGGGAAAAACTGTTTTTT. Its protein product is CASSLGRTVAGEKLFF.

The chain recombines TRBV28 with TRBJ2-3, with TRBD2 matching over 11 bases. Trimming took 7 bases from V and 4 from J; bases not matched to a gene: 7. The CDR3 covers 15 residues. Germline values: CDR1 MDHEN, CDR2 SYDVKM. CDR3 sequence (DNA): TGTGCCAGCAACATACTAGCGGGGGACTCAGATACGCAGTATTTT. As protein: CASNILAGDSDTQYF.

The chain carries TRBV7-8 and TRBJ1-1; D perhaps matches TRBD1 (6 bases). With 5 bases removed from V and 5 bases from J, the gap between germline ends came to 12 bases. The CDR3 runs to 13 residues. Germline V gene data show CDR1 as SGHVS and CDR2 as FQNEAQ. CDR3 nucleotide sequence: TGTGCCAGCAGCGGGGGCGTATATACTGAAGCTTTCTTT. Its protein is CASSGGVYTEAFF.